This TCR beta chain was sequenced during a study of Ad26.COV2.S vaccination and SARS-CoV-2 variants. Study-wide results and caveats: Total T cell responses may have been underestimated by the TCR breadth and depth analyses.

Some clones are missing from TCRdb's copy, which holds only in-frame ones; the method was immunoSEQ multiplex PCR. The profile covers more than 300,000 clones, with about 87% appearing a single time and around 6.4% taken by the ten largest. The CDR3 totals 14 residues. CDR1 SGHTA and CDR2 FQGNSA come from the germline V gene. V was cut by 1 base and J by 1 base, with 8 bases left in between. Noted treatment: roughly 20 received Ad26.COV2.S at low or high dose, single or two shots; 5 received placebo; per-sample allocation not given. Sampling was performed 63 days after the first vaccine or placebo injection. An adult donor aged 18-55 years was enrolled in Boston. Turning to this clone: What it binds is unknown.

The TCR was taken from a person aged 18-65 years who received the Ad26.COV2.S COVID-19 vaccine or a placebo. This chain uses TRBV7-2 with TRBJ2-7; D is uncertain. Here the sequenced sample was peripheral blood, taken in a trial of Ad26.COV2.S vaccine versus placebo. DNA for the CDR3: TGTGCCAGCAGCTTAGAAGACTTATCCTACGAGCAGTACTTC. As protein: CASSLEDLSYEQYF. The entire variable domain, with the rest obtained from reference TRBV7-2 and TRBJ2-7, is as follows: GAGVSQSPSNKVTEKGKDVELRCDPISGHTALYWYRQSLGQGLEFLIYFQGNSAPDKSGLPSDRFSAERTGGSVSTLTIQRTQQEDSAVYLCASSLEDLSYEQYFGPGTRLTVT.